Below are 19 T cell receptor beta chains sequenced from a single sample in a study of blood T cell repertoires in COVID-19. Assay used: immunoSEQ multiplex PCR; TCRdb lists only in-frame clones, some missing. Of tens of thousands of clones in the sample, about 87% were seen once. Sequencing was carried out using peripheral blood. These receptors were obtained from a man in his sixties with acute or convalescent COVID-19.

The chain couples TRBV30 to TRBJ2-5; tentatively, D is TRBD1 (6 bases). The CDR3 has 15 residues. CDR1 and CDR2 from the germline V gene are GTSNPN and SVGIG (reference sequence). With 0 bases removed from V and 2 bases from J, the gap between germline ends came to 13 bases. CDR3 protein: CAWSVPTGRQETQYF. The CDR3 DNA follows: TGTGCCTGGAGTGTACCTACAGGGAGACAAGAGACCCAGTACTTC.

The V gene is TRBV5-4, the J gene TRBJ2-2, with TRBD2 matching over 8 bases. The V gene's germline CDR1 is SGHNT and CDR2 YYREEE (reference sequence). The J segment lost 5 bases and the V segment lost 0 bases, leaving 9 bases of the junction unmatched. There are 17 residues in the CDR3. The CDR3 DNA reads TGTGCCAGCAGCTTGGTTCCGGAACTAGCGGTAACCGGGGAGCTGTTTTTT. It codes for CASSLVPELAVTGELFF.

CDR3: CASSRIDTQYF. DNA of the CDR3: TGTGCCAGCAGCCGTATAGATACGCAGTATTTT. The rearrangement joins TRBV5-6 to TRBJ2-3; no definite D call. The V end was cut by 4 bases, the J end by 5 bases, with 5 bases between. The CDR3 covers 11 residues. Looked up from germline, CDR1 is SGHDT and CDR2 is YYEEEE. Together with reference TRBV5-6 and TRBJ2-3, the CDR3 gives the full variable domain: DAGVTQSPTHLIKTRGQQVTLRCSPKSGHDTVSWYQQALGQGPQFIFQYYEEEERQRGNFPDRFSGHQFPNYSSELNVNALLLGDSALYLCASSRIDTQYFGPGTRLTVL.

The rearrangement links TRBV5-4 to TRBJ1-2; tentative D call: TRBD1 (5 bases). This CDR3 is 12 amino acids long. Germline CDR1 and CDR2: SGHNT and YYREEE (reference sequence). The V end lost 5 bases, the J end lost 6 bases, and 11 bases lay between the germline ends. This chain's CDR3 is CASSFNRNGYTF. In nucleotides, the CDR3 is TGTGCCAGCAGTTTCAACAGGAATGGCTACACCTTC.

V gene TRBV11-3 combines with J gene TRBJ2-2, with D possibly TRBD1 on 6 matching bases. V shed 7 bases and J shed 1 base, with 19 bases lying between them. CDR3 length: 17 amino acids. Germline CDR1 reads SGHNT; CDR2 reads YENEEA. The DNA of the CDR3 is TGTGCCAGCAACTTTGCAGCGGACAGAAGGAACACCGGGGAGCTGTTTTTT. It specifies CASNFAADRRNTGELFF.

The rearrangement joins TRBV5-1 to TRBJ2-3; maybe TRBD2 (5 bases). Trimming stripped 4 bases from V and 1 base from J, with 22 bases between. Germline V CDR1 and CDR2: SGHRS, YFSETQ. This CDR3 spans 18 amino acids. The CDR3 DNA reads as TGCGCCAGCAGCCGCGCACACTTCACTGCGGGCGGCACAGATACGCAGTATTTT. This encodes CASSRAHFTAGGTDTQYF.

This chain connects TRBV19 to TRBJ1-1; D uncertain. CDR1 is LNHDA, CDR2 SQIVND, per germline (reference sequence). The CDR3 spans 13 residues. Trimming stripped 5 bases from V and 2 bases from J, with 9 bases between. CDR3 sequence (DNA): TGTGCCAGTAGTCTAAGCCGTAACACTGAAGCTTTCTTT. As protein: CASSLSRNTEAFF.

The J gene is TRBJ1-2, the V gene TRBV19, with a possible D match to TRBD1 (6 bases). Germline CDR1 is LNHDA and CDR2 is SQIVND (reference sequence). Trimming stripped 4 bases from V and 5 bases from J, with 23 bases between. The CDR3 length is 17 residues. Here the CDR3 reads CASSTARTEVFRYGYTF. The CDR3 DNA reads as TGTGCCAGTAGTACGGCCAGGACAGAGGTCTTTCGATATGGCTACACCTTC.

The chain employs TRBV28 and TRBJ2-4; D is ambiguous. Germline-derived CDR1 and CDR2 are MDHEN and SYDVKM. V was clipped by 2 bases and J by 4 bases, with 3 bases between them. The CDR3 sequence is 12 residues long. CDR3 loop: CASSLTKNIQYF. The CDR3 coding sequence is TGTGCCAGCAGTTTAACTAAAAACATTCAGTACTTC.

V gene TRBV7-9 combines with J gene TRBJ2-7, with 7 nucleotides matching TRBD2. CDR1 is SEHNR, CDR2 FQNEAQ, per germline (reference sequence). The CDR3 consists of 16 residues. The junction had 8 bases not matched to a gene; V was cut back by 0 bases and J by 3 bases. The CDR3 protein is CASSLAGASGLYEQYF. The CDR3 nucleotides read TGTGCCAGCAGCTTAGCGGGCGCTAGCGGCCTCTACGAGCAGTACTTC.

CDR3 loop: CASSRSTGLSYEQYF. CDR3 DNA: TGCGCCAGCAGCCGTTCGACAGGGTTATCCTACGAGCAGTACTTC. The gene calls are TRBV5-1 and TRBJ2-7, with TRBD1 identical over 7 bases. Unmatched junction bases numbered 8, after V lost 4 bases and J lost 1 base. In germline, CDR1 is SGHRS, CDR2 YFSETQ. The CDR3 spans 15 residues.

The V call is TRBV5-1, the J call TRBJ2-7, with D perhaps TRBD2 (5 bases). This CDR3 contains 11 residues. Trimming stripped 4 bases from V and 7 bases from J, with 9 bases between. Germline V gene sequence: CDR1 SGHRS, CDR2 YFSETQ. CDR3 sequence reads: CASSLTGEQYF. The CDR3 nucleotides are TGCGCCAGCAGCCTGACGGGGGAGCAGTACTTC.

V gene TRBV18 combines with J gene TRBJ2-1; TRBD1 is a possible D gene (6 bases). The CDR3 has 16 residues. The germline CDR1 and CDR2 sequences are KGHSH and LQKENI. The V and J ends lost 4 bases and 0 bases respectively, with 13 bases between them. CDR3 sequence (DNA): TGTGCCAGCTCACACGACAGGTTTAGCTCCTACAATGAGCAGTTCTTC. Translation: CASSHDRFSSYNEQFF.

The chain joins TRBV29-1 to TRBJ2-7; possibly TRBD2 for D (6 bases). Germline CDR1 SQVTM, CDR2 ANQGSEA. V lost 7 bases and J lost 3, with 7 bases in between. CDR3 length: 10 residues. The DNA for the CDR3 is TGCAGCGGCGGGGACTACGAGCAGTACTTC. It is translated as CSGGDYEQYF.

This chain links TRBV27 with TRBJ1-1; D possibly corresponds to TRBD1 (6 bases). Trimming stripped 5 bases from V and 2 bases from J, with 12 bases between. The CDR3 is made up of 14 amino acids. The germline gives CDR1 MNHEY, CDR2 SMNVEV (reference sequence). CDR3 DNA sequence: TGTGCCAGCAGTACTGGGACATTTAACACTGAAGCTTTCTTT. This gives the protein CASSTGTFNTEAFF.

The chain is built from TRBV11-3 and TRBJ2-6; 7 nucleotides align to TRBD1. CDR1 and CDR2 from the germline V gene are SGHNT and YENEEA. This CDR3 is built from 15 residues. V was pared by 6 bases and J by 3 bases, with 5 bases of the junction left unmatched. The CDR3 reads CASSIRGRGANVLTF. The DNA of the CDR3 is TGTGCCAGCAGTATAAGGGGGCGTGGGGCCAACGTCCTGACTTTC. Complete variable domain (other parts from reference TRBV11-3 and TRBJ2-6): EAGVVQSPRYKIIEKKQPVAFWCNPISGHNTLYWYLQNLGQGPELLIRYENEEAVDDSQLPKDRFSAERLKGVDSTLKIQPAELGDSAVYLCASSIRGRGANVLTFGAGSRLTVL.

This clone was observed a single time. This chain uses TRBV9 with TRBJ1-1; D gene ambiguous. There are 15 residues in the CDR3. Trimming left V 0 bases short and J 0 bases short, with 9 bases between. The germline V gene has CDR1 SGDLS and CDR2 YYNGEE. The CDR3 nucleotides are TGTGCCAGCAGCGTAGGAACAGATATGAACACTGAAGCTTTCTTT. This sequence encodes CASSVGTDMNTEAFF.

This clone was seen once. The V call is TRBV20-1, the J call TRBJ1-2; 9 positions match TRBD1. Unmatched junction bases numbered 3, after V lost 3 bases and J lost 4 bases. The CDR3 is 13 residues long. Per germline, CDR1 DFQATT and CDR2 SNEGSKA (reference sequence). In DNA, the CDR3 is TGCAGTGCTAGTGGGACAGGGAGCTATGGCTACACCTTC. Its protein is CSASGTGSYGYTF.

The chain joins TRBV18 to TRBJ2-7, with D maybe TRBD1 (5 bases). Germline V gene lookup returns CDR1 KGHSH and CDR2 LQKENI. There are 16 residues in the CDR3. V was shortened by 3 bases and J by 5 bases, with 20 bases between the two germline ends. The DNA of the CDR3 is TGTGCCAGCTCACCGCTACGGGCAGGGTCGACGGACGAGCAGTACTTC. This encodes CASSPLRAGSTDEQYF.